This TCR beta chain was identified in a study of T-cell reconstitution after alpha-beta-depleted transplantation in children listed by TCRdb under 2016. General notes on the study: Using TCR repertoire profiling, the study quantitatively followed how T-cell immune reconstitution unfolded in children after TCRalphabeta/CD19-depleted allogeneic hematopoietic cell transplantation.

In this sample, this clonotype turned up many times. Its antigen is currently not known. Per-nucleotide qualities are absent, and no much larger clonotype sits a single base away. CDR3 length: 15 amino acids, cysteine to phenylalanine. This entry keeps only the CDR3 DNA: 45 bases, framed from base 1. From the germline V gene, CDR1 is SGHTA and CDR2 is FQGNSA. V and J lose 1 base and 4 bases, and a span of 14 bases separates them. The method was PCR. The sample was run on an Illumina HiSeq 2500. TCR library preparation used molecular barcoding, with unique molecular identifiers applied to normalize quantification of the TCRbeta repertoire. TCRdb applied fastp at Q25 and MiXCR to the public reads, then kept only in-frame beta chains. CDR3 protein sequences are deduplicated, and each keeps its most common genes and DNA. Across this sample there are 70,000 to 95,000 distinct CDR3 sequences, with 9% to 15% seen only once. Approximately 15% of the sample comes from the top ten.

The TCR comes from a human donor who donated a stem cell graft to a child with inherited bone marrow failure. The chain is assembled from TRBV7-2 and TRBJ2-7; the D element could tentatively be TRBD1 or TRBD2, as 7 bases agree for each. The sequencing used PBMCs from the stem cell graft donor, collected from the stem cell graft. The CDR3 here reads CASSLEGGTAYEQYF. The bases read TGTGCCAGCAGCTTAGAGGGGGGGACAGCGTACGAGCAGTACTTC.